This T cell receptor beta chain is drawn from a study of T-cell memory formation after mild COVID-19 (dated by TCRdb to the early 2020s). Turning to the overall study: TCR sequence clusters from the two donors were found to be largely donor specific. T-cell clones expanding and contracting after mild COVID-19 in two donors were tracked by longitudinal TCRalpha and TCRbeta repertoire sequencing. Two young, previously healthy adult volunteers, one female and one male, were included in the cohort. Here is what the overall study found, with its caveats: The study included only two mild cases, and larger cohorts that include severe cases with pre-infection samples were judged to be necessary. Whether the second-wave clones peaking on day 37 were SARS-CoV-2 specific was not confirmed. Some responding clones were detected in pre-infection memory, suggesting pre-existing cross-reactive memory T cells joined the SARS-CoV-2 response. Contracting CD4+ clones were found mainly in CM and EM memory subsets, while CD8+ clones were enriched in EMRA. From day 15 to 85, contracting clones showed balanced CD4/CD8 phenotypes, whereas a second wave of clones that expanded from day 15 to 37 leaned towards CD4+.

Sequencing took place on an Illumina NovaSeq 6000. cDNA libraries for TCRalpha and TCRbeta were prepared by 5'RACE using constant-segment primers, with sample barcodes and unique molecular identifiers added. RNA was extracted from every sample with Trizol reagent. Libraries were amplified in two PCR steps, with a second sample barcode and Illumina TruSeq adapters added in the second step. Libraries were sequenced on an Illumina NovaSeq with 2 x 150 bp paired-end reads. The paper's processing steps were these. With migec v1.2.7, reads were demultiplexed and then collapsed into UMI-guided consensus sequences. Using mixcr v2.1.11, the UMI consensuses were aligned to TRA and TRB V and J templates and assembled into clonotypes. Expanded or contracted clonotypes were those called significant by both edgeR and NoisET, with noise models trained on biological replicates. For edgeR calls, the cutoffs were a false discovery rate-adjusted p below 0.01 and a log2 fold-change threshold of 1. PCA with hierarchical clustering of max-normalized trajectories of the 1000 most abundant clonotypes was used as exploratory dynamics analysis. Each responding clone was given a CD4 or CD8 phenotype based on the CD4+ and CD8+ repertoires, which had been sequenced separately. TCRdb handled the public reads itself, with Q25 trimming in fastp and clone calling in MiXCR, and kept productive beta chains. Rows merge per CDR3 protein into single entries with the most common DNA and genes. The V and J calls were determined by TCRdb, not by the authors. For this sample there are around 370,000 distinct CDR3 sequences; around 21% appear just once. The ten largest clones capture around 12% of the sample.

Ficoll-Paque density gradient centrifugation was used to isolate PBMCs. Note on this clonotype: The target of this receptor is not known. Base qualities are not at hand, and no much larger clone is one base apart.

For CDR1 and CDR2, the germline V gene lists SGHAT and FQNNGV. The CDR3 holds 14 amino acids from the cysteine to the phenylalanine. Here the CDR3 DNA is all that survives: 42 bases in frame from base 1. V and J are truncated by 5 bases and 1 base respectively, leaving an intervening sequence of 11 bases. The V and J segments used are TRBV11-2 and TRBJ1-1; the D segment cannot be called with confidence. The sequencing sample was made of PBMCs or a T cell subset sorted from them (not recorded which). This receptor was obtained from an adult woman who had mild COVID-19 (a few samples of this study predate the infection). The sample titles of this study are shuffled in the database, so cell type and time point are left out; the donor was told from shared clones. The nucleotide sequence reads as follows: TGTGCCAGCAGCCCTGGGTTGGGGAACACTGAAGCTTTCTTT. The translation is CASSPGLGNTEAFF.